These T cell receptor beta chains were read from a single sample in a study of cytomegalovirus exposure and HLA in healthy donors. Sequencing used immunoSEQ multiplex PCR; TCRdb keeps in-frame clones, though not all of them. The sample data list more than 35,000 clones. Specimen: PBMCs. All receptors come from a man aged 25 to 40 in good health and CMV-seronegative. Each CDR3 is given with its conserved first and last residue. Each record gives: J gene, CDR3 length, V gene, D gene, CDR3 protein, CDR3 DNA. The D gene is left open where the match is weak.

TRBJ2-7 | 15 | TRBV6-5 | TRBD2 | CASSPRSSGRHEQYF | TGTGCCAGCAGCCCGCGGTCAAGCGGGAGACACGAGCAGTACTTC
TRBJ1-2 | 14 | TRBV5-4 | NA | CASSSRQDNYGYTF | TGTGCCAGCAGCTCAAGACAGGATAACTATGGCTACACCTTC
TRBJ1-4 | 17 | TRBV4-3 | TRBD1 | CASSQDGTGGENEKLFF | TGCGCCAGCAGCCAAGATGGGACAGGGGGCGAGAATGAAAAACTGTTTTTT
TRBJ2-7 | 15 | TRBV30 | TRBD2 | CAWENGGRPTYEQYF | TGTGCCTGGGAGAATGGCGGGAGGCCGACCTACGAGCAGTACTTC
TRBJ2-5 | 14 | TRBV13 | NA | CASSSPGRQETQYF | TGTGCCAGCAGCTCCCCGGGGAGGCAAGAGACCCAGTACTTC
TRBJ2-3 | 15 | TRBV7-2 | NA | CASSRSRGRTDTQYF | TGTGCCAGCAGCCGATCCCGGGGGAGAACAGATACGCAGTATTTT
TRBJ2-1 | 15 | TRBV7-9 | TRBD1 | CASSLDRGVANEQFF | TGTGCCAGCAGCTTAGACAGGGGGGTTGCGAATGAGCAGTTCTTC
TRBJ1-2 | 14 | TRBV18 | TRBD1 | CASSPGTGYDGYTF | TGTGCCAGCTCACCCGGGACAGGGTACGATGGCTACACCTTC
TRBJ2-3 | 20 | TRBV9 | TRBD2 | CASSGTPGLAGGTLADTQYF | TGTGCCAGCAGCGGGACACCGGGACTAGCGGGAGGCACCTTGGCAGATACGCAGTATTTT
TRBJ2-7 | 15 | TRBV30 | TRBD2 | CAWRVAGGNAYEQYF | TGTGCCTGGAGGGTAGCGGGAGGTAATGCCTACGAGCAGTACTTC
TRBJ1-5 | 16 | TRBV30 | NA | CAWSSLRAGPSQPQHF | TGTGCCTGGAGTTCTCTACGGGCAGGGCCGTCTCAGCCCCAGCATTTT
TRBJ2-1 | 15 | TRBV7-8 | TRBD2 | CASSFRLAGGNEQFF | TGTGCCAGCAGCTTTCGACTAGCGGGAGGGAATGAGCAGTTCTTC
TRBJ1-5 | 17 | TRBV27 | TRBD1 | CASSTQGARGSGQPQHF | TGTGCCAGCAGTACTCAGGGGGCCCGGGGCAGCGGTCAGCCCCAGCATTTT
TRBJ2-7 | 14 | TRBV30 | NA | CAWKNRGARDEQYF | TGTGCCTGGAAGAACCGGGGGGCTAGAGACGAGCAGTACTTC
TRBJ2-7 | 13 | TRBV27 | NA | CASSRTVDYEQYF | TGTGCCAGCAGTCGGACAGTTGACTACGAGCAGTACTTC
TRBJ2-7 | 13 | TRBV6-5 | TRBD2 | CAGCGSSGYEQYF | TGTGCCGGGTGCGGGAGCTCGGGTTACGAGCAGTACTTC
TRBJ1-2 | 13 | TRBV6-5 | NA | CASSYSLAYGYTF | TGTGCCAGCAGTTACTCGTTGGCCTATGGCTACACCTTC